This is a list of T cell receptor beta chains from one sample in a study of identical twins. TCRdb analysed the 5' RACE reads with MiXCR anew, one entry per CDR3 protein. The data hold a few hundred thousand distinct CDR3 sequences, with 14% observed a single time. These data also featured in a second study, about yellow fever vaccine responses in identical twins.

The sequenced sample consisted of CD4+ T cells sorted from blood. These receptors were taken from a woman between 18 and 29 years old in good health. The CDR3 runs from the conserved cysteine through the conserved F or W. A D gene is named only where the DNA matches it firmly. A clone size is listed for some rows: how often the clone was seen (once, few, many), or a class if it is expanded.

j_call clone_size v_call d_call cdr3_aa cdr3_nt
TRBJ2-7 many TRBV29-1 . CSVGGQGSEQYF TGCAGCGTTGGGGGCCAGGGGTCCGAGCAGTACTTC
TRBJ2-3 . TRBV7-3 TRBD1 CASSLQGANTQYF TGTGCCAGCAGCTTGCAGGGGGCCAATACGCAGTATTTT
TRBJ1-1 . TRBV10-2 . CASSDWGENTEAFF TGCGCCAGCAGTGATTGGGGGGAGAACACTGAAGCTTTCTTT
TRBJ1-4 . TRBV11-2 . CASSLVYPSGVGDGEKLFF TGTGCCAGCAGCTTAGTATATCCCTCGGGGGTAGGGGACGGTGAAAAACTGTTTTTT
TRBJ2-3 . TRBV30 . CAWKGGASTDTQYF TGTGCCTGGAAAGGAGGGGCTAGCACAGATACGCAGTATTTT
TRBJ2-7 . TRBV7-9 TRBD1 CASSLGGGGQGTYEQYF TGTGCCAGCAGCTTAGGAGGAGGGGGACAGGGGACCTACGAGCAGTACTTC
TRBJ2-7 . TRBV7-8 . CASSPIGAAQYF TGTGCCAGCAGCCCGATTGGCGCCGCTCAGTACTTC
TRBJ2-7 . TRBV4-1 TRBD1 CASSQDAWDRNYEQYF TGCGCCAGCAGCCAAGATGCCTGGGACAGGAACTACGAGCAGTACTTC
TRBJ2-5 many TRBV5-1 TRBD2 CASSLGDSGYQETQYF TGCGCCAGCAGCTTGGGGGATAGCGGGTACCAAGAGACCCAGTACTTC
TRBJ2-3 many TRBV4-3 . CASSLWLNTDTQYF TGCGCCAGCAGCCTATGGCTTAACACAGATACGCAGTATTTT
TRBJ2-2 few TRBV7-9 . CASSYYRDTGELFF TGTGCCAGCAGCTACTACAGGGATACCGGGGAGCTGTTTTTT
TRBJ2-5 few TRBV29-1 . CSFRTGGETQYF TGCAGCTTCCGGACAGGAGGGGAGACCCAGTACTTC
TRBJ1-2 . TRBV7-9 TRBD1 CASVGQVDYGYTF TGTGCCAGCGTCGGACAGGTCGACTATGGCTACACCTTC
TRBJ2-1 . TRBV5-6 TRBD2 CASRPYLYGTSGQDEQFF TGTGCCAGCAGACCTTATCTATATGGGACTAGCGGACAAGATGAGCAGTTCTTC
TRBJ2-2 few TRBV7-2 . CASSLSTGPVGELFF TGTGCCAGCAGCTTAAGTACGGGGCCGGTCGGGGAGCTGTTTTTT
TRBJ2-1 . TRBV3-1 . CASSRAVTRGNEQFF TGTGCCAGCAGCCGCGCCGTGACTAGGGGTAATGAGCAGTTCTTC
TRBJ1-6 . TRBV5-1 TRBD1 CASTGQGANSPLHF TGCGCCAGCACGGGACAGGGGGCCAATTCACCCCTCCACTTT
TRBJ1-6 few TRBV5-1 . CASSLILGPNSPLHF TGCGCCAGCAGCCTGATCCTGGGGCCTAATTCACCCCTCCACTTT
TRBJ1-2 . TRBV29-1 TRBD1 CSVGQGWHGYTF TGCAGCGTTGGACAGGGATGGCATGGCTACACCTTC
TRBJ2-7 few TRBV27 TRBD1 CASSQGVPTPYEQYF TGTGCCAGCAGCCAGGGGGTCCCCACTCCCTACGAGCAGTACTTC
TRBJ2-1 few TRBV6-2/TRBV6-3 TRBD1 CASSYPRLGQGFDEQFF TGTGCCAGCAGTTACCCCCGATTGGGACAGGGGTTCGATGAGCAGTTCTTC
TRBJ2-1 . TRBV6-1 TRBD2 CASGYSGTSGYNEQFF TGTGCCAGCGGATATTCCGGGACTAGCGGCTACAATGAGCAGTTCTTC
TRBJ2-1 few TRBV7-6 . CASRADEQFF TGTGCCAGCAGGGCTGATGAGCAGTTCTTC
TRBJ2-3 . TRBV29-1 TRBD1 CSVKRGTGGDTQYF TGCAGCGTTAAACGAGGGACAGGAGGAGATACGCAGTATTTT
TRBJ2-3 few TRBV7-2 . CASTVGDTQYF TGTGCCAGCACCGTTGGGGATACGCAGTATTTT
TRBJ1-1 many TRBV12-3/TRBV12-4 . CASRVRGEVGNTEAFF TGTGCCAGCAGAGTCAGAGGGGAAGTCGGGAACACTGAAGCTTTCTTT
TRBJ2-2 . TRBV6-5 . CASSSGAGTGELFF TGTGCCAGCAGTTCAGGGGCCGGTACCGGGGAGCTGTTTTTT
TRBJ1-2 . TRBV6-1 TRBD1 CASSSTRQGKGYTF TGTGCCAGCAGCTCCACCCGACAGGGGAAGGGCTACACCTTC
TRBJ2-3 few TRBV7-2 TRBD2 CASSLVGAGVGADTQYF TGTGCCAGCAGCTTAGTAGGTGCGGGAGTAGGGGCAGATACGCAGTATTTT
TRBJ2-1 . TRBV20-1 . CSARNQLGRGVNEQFF TGCAGTGCTAGAAATCAGCTGGGACGGGGCGTGAATGAGCAGTTCTTC
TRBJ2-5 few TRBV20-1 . CSASRPGTQETQYF TGCAGTGCTAGCCGCCCCGGGACCCAAGAGACCCAGTACTTC
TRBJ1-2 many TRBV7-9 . CASSRMGGRSYGYTF TGTGCCAGCAGCCGCATGGGGGGGCGCAGCTATGGCTACACCTTC
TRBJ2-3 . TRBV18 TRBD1 CASSPPEGASTDTQYF TGTGCCAGCTCACCCCCCGAGGGGGCTAGCACAGATACGCAGTATTTT
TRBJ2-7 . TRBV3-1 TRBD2 CASSRRGTSGGSSPVEQYF TGTGCCAGCAGCCGTCGGGGGACTAGCGGGGGGAGTAGTCCGGTGGAGCAGTACTTC
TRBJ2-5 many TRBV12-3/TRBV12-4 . CASSQTRRETQYF TGTGCCAGCAGTCAAACTAGAAGAGAGACCCAGTACTTC
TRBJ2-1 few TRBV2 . CASNRSPNYNEQFF TGTGCCAGCAACCGCTCACCGAATTACAATGAGCAGTTCTTC
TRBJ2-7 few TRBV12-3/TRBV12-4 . CASSNGQGLSYEQYF TGTGCCAGCAGTAATGGCCAGGGGCTATCCTACGAGCAGTACTTC
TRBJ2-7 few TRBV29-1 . CSVVTGTYEQYF TGCAGCGTTGTTACTGGGACCTACGAGCAGTACTTC
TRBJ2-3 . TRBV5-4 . CASSTDGTDTQYF TGTGCCAGCAGCACGGACGGCACAGATACGCAGTATTTT
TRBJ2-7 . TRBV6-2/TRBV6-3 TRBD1 CASKTGVEQYF TGTGCCAGCAAGACAGGGGTCGAGCAGTACTTC
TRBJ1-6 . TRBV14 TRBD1 CASSQDRGGNSPLHF TGTGCCAGCAGCCAAGACAGGGGGGGTAATTCACCCCTCCACTTT
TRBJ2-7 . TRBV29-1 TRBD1 CSATRDSLREQYF TGCAGCGCCACACGGGACAGTCTCCGGGAGCAGTACTTC
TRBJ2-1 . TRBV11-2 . CASSPGVVGFDEQFF TGTGCCAGCAGCCCAGGGGTAGTTGGATTCGATGAGCAGTTCTTC
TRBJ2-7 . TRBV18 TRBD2 CASSPDGRAYEQYF TGTGCCAGCTCACCAGACGGGAGGGCATACGAGCAGTACTTC
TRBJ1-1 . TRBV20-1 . CSARPQGTGAFF TGCAGTGCTAGACCACAGGGTACGGGAGCTTTCTTT
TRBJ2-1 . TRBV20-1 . CSVPYNEQFF TGCAGTGTGCCGTACAATGAGCAGTTCTTC
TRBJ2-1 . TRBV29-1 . CSVGSGNEQFF TGCAGCGTTGGGAGTGGTAATGAGCAGTTCTTC
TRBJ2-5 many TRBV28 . CASSFPRLAGETQYF TGTGCCAGCAGTTTCCCACGACTCGCAGGGGAGACCCAGTACTTC
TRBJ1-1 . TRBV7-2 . CASSSSGSVNTEAFF TGTGCCAGCAGCTCGTCAGGTAGCGTGAACACTGAAGCTTTCTTT
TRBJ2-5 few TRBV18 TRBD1 CASSPTLGTAQETQYF TGTGCCAGCTCGCCTACTCTGGGGACAGCCCAAGAGACCCAGTACTTC